The 28 T cell receptor beta chains listed next were all sequenced from one sample in a study of regulatory T cells in long-lasting Graves disease. Stated time point: newly diagnosed GD, antithyroid drugs for less than 3 months. Researchers made the TCR library from RNA that was extracted from PBMCs. To make TCR beta libraries, researchers used iRepertoire HTBI primers and Arm-PCR of CDR3 regions. TCRdb processed the multiplex PCR reads anew with MiXCR; each CDR3 protein has one entry. The data hold approximately 300,000 distinct CDR3 sequences, with roughly 18% observed a single time. The sequencing here drew on peripheral blood mononuclear cells (PBMCs), taken at new diagnosis, from a patient treated with antithyroid drugs. These receptors were collected from a female donor with Graves disease.

Details on this clonotype: A far larger clone is one base from this, pointing to a likely read error. As DNA, the CDR3 is TGTGCCAGCGGACAGGGGGCTCAAGAGACCCAGTTCTTC. Its protein product is CASGQGAQETQFF. The V call is TRBV27, the J call TRBJ2-1; 11 bases are shared with TRBD1. CDR1 and CDR2 from the germline V gene are MNHEY and SMNVEV (reference sequence). The CDR3 length is 13 residues. With V trimmed by 8 bases and J by 13 bases, 10 bases remained unmatched.

In its sample, this clonotype was seen many times. The chain uses TRBV2 and TRBJ1-6; 7 nucleotides line up with TRBD1. V shed 3 bases, J shed 1 base, and the junction held 3 bases outside the gene matches. CDR3 size: 16 residues. Germline lookup yields CDR1 SNHLY and CDR2 FYNNEI. The CDR3 spells CASSDPGGSYNSPLHF. The CDR3 DNA follows: TGTGCCAGCAGTGACCCAGGGGGTTCCTATAATTCACCCCTCCACTTT.

The table lists this clonotype with many counts. The rearrangement uses TRBV3-1 and TRBJ1-1; no clear D. The CDR3 totals 14 residues. Per the germline V gene, CDR1 is LGHDT and CDR2 is YNNKEL (reference sequence). V gave up 4 bases and J gave up 1 base, with 10 bases separating them. The CDR3 nucleotides are TGTGCCAGCAGCCCCCGGACCGGGAACACTGAAGCTTTCTTT. Protein: CASSPRTGNTEAFF.

This clonotype was found many times. The chain uses TRBV7-9 and TRBJ2-7; tentatively, D is TRBD1 or TRBD2 (5 bases each). The CDR3 totals 16 residues. The germline gives CDR1 SEHNR, CDR2 FQNEAQ (reference sequence). Trimming left V 5 bases short and J 2 bases short, with 19 bases between. CDR3 DNA: TGTGCCAGCAGCCCTAAGAGGGGCCAATCCACCTACGAGCAGTACTTC. It translates to CASSPKRGQSTYEQYF.

On this clonotype: A far larger clone differs by one base, so this is likely a read error. CDR3 nucleotide sequence: TGTGCCAGCAGTCGTCTGCTAGGGGTTACCGGCGAGCAGTTCTTC. Translation: CASSRLLGVTGEQFF. The V call is TRBV27, the J call TRBJ2-1, with D possibly matching TRBD1 (5 bases). The V gene's germline CDR1 is MNHEY and CDR2 SMNVEV (reference sequence). The CDR3 totals 15 residues. Deletions cut 5 bases from V and 10 bases from J, with 21 bases between.

This clonotype was seen a handful of times. This chain connects TRBV9 to TRBJ2-7; D may match TRBD1 or TRBD2 (5 bases each). V shed 3 bases and J shed 0 bases, with 16 bases lying between them. This CDR3 is built from 16 residues. Germline V gives CDR1 SGDLS, CDR2 YYNGEE. The CDR3 is CASSESTAAGSYEQYF. The CDR3 DNA is TGTGCCAGCAGCGAGTCGACAGCGGCGGGCTCCTACGAGCAGTACTTC.

This clonotype came up many times. This sequence joins TRBV2 and TRBJ1-1; no clear D gene. Germline CDR1 is SNHLY and CDR2 is FYNNEI. The CDR3 consists of 14 residues. V lost 1 base and J lost 2, with 8 bases in between. CDR3 loop: CASSEGSSNTEAFF. The CDR3 nucleotides read TGTGCCAGCAGTGAAGGGAGCAGTAACACTGAAGCTTTCTTT.

In this sample, this clonotype turned up a few times. The V and J genes are TRBV30 and TRBJ1-3, with D possibly TRBD1 on 5 matching bases. Trimming removed 4 bases at V and 0 bases at J, with 13 bases between. CDR3 size: 15 residues. Germline CDR1 and CDR2: GTSNPN and SVGIG (reference sequence). In DNA form, the CDR3 reads TGTGCCTGGAATAAGGGACTGATCTCTGGAAACACCATATATTTT. Translating gives CAWNKGLISGNTIYF.

CDR3 residues: CASSYSGPVNEQFF. The CDR3 DNA reads as TGTGCCAGCAGTTACTCGGGACCCGTCAATGAGCAGTTCTTC. The gene calls are TRBV6-5 and TRBJ2-1; D assignment may be TRBD1 or TRBD2 (5 bases each). Trimming stripped 0 bases from V and 6 bases from J, with 9 bases between. In germline, CDR1 is MNHEY, CDR2 SVGAGI. There are 14 residues in the CDR3.

The genes are TRBV9 and TRBJ2-1; 8 positions match TRBD2. Germline V gene lookup returns CDR1 SGDLS and CDR2 YYNGEE. The CDR3 length is 16 residues. V was clipped by 2 bases and J by 6 bases; unmatched bases: 10. The CDR3 is CASSVSGSWGANEQFF. DNA of the CDR3: TGTGCCAGCAGCGTGAGCGGGAGTTGGGGGGCCAATGAGCAGTTCTTC. The variable domain in full, completed from reference TRBV9 and TRBJ2-1, reads DSGVTQTPKHLITATGQRVTLRCSPRSGDLSVYWYQQSLDQGLQFLIQYYNGEERAKGNILERFSAQQFPDLHSELNLSSLELGDSALYFCASSVSGSWGANEQFFGPGTRLTVL.

About this clonotype itself: A junction end diverges from the germline sequence, so it may reflect a read error. The chain combines TRBV15 with TRBJ2-7; D remains unclear. In germline, CDR1 is LNHNV, CDR2 YYDKDF (reference sequence). CDR3 length: 16 amino acids. The CDR3 loop reads CATSSRWLGSSYERYF. The CDR3 bases are TGTGCCACCAGCTCCCGATGGCTGGGCAGCTCCTACGAGCGGTACTTC.

The sample holds many counts of this clonotype. The rearrangement links TRBV10-1 to TRBJ2-1; D is undetermined. V was trimmed by 3 bases and J by 0 bases, leaving 12 bases between them. The CDR3 spans 16 residues. Germline CDR1 reads WNHNN; CDR2 reads SYGVQD (reference sequence). The CDR3 protein is CASSEGYQSSYNEQFF. The CDR3 DNA sequence: TGCGCCAGCAGTGAAGGCTACCAGAGCTCCTACAATGAGCAGTTCTTC.

This clonotype has more than one count but fewer than ten. The chain uses TRBV4-1 and TRBJ2-1; 8 bases map to TRBD1. CDR3 length equals 17 residues. The junction had 16 bases not matched to a gene; V was cut back by 5 bases and J by 7 bases. Per germline, CDR1 MGHRA and CDR2 YSYEKL. CDR3 sequence: CASSMADARTGRNEQFF. The CDR3 DNA follows: TGCGCCAGCAGCATGGCCGACGCTCGGACAGGGAGGAATGAGCAGTTCTTC.

About this clonotype itself: With only one base between it and a far larger clone, this is likely a read error. The chain is built from TRBV27 and TRBJ1-4; D is uncertain. Germline assignment: CDR1 MNHEY and CDR2 SMNVEV (reference sequence). The CDR3 loop spans 14 amino acids. In DNA form, the CDR3 reads TGTGCCAGCAGTTTAAGTAGGGCCGGGGAAAAACTGGTTTTT. This sequence encodes CASSLSRAGEKLVF.

This clonotype showed up many times. The genes are TRBV6-5 and TRBJ2-7, with a tentative D call TRBD1 (5 bases). Trimming left V 2 bases short and J 3 bases short, with 14 bases between. CDR1 MNHEY and CDR2 SVGAGI come from the germline V gene. This CDR3 is 15 amino acids long. The CDR3 nucleotides are TGTGCCAGCAGTTACCGGTCAGGGTTGGGCTACGAGCAGTACTTC. It encodes CASSYRSGLGYEQYF.

The V and J genes are TRBV19 and TRBJ2-7; unclear D gene. The CDR3 runs 15 residues. V shed 5 bases and J shed 0 bases, with 14 bases lying between them. CDR1 is LNHDA, CDR2 SQIVND, per germline (reference sequence). The CDR3 loop reads CASSRILGSSYEQYF. In DNA, the CDR3 is TGTGCCAGTAGTCGGATTTTGGGCAGCTCCTACGAGCAGTACTTC.

This clonotype has at least ten counts. The chain combines TRBV27 with TRBJ1-1; no definite D call. Germline CDR1 is MNHEY and CDR2 is SMNVEV (reference sequence). This CDR3 is built from 14 residues. Trimming left V 2 bases short and J 0 bases short, with 7 bases between. DNA for the CDR3: TGTGCCAGCAGTTTACGGAGTCTGAACACTGAAGCTTTCTTT. Its translation: CASSLRSLNTEAFF.

This clonotype was observed at least ten times. CDR3 in DNA: TGTGCCAGCAGCTCGGGCCGAGACAGCAAGCTAGCCTACGAGCAGTACTTC. Amino acid sequence: CASSSGRDSKLAYEQYF. The rearrangement links TRBV7-9 to TRBJ2-7; D might be TRBD1 (5 bases). Trimming removed 4 bases at V and 2 bases at J, with 21 bases between. The germline gives CDR1 SEHNR, CDR2 FQNEAQ (reference sequence). The CDR3 is 17 residues long.

This clonotype has more than one count but fewer than ten. The chain links TRBV28 to TRBJ2-7; D gene ambiguous. V lost 2 bases and J lost 10, with 12 bases in between. The germline gives CDR1 MDHEN, CDR2 SYDVKM. This CDR3 spans 12 amino acids. The DNA of the CDR3 is TGTGCCAGCAGTTTAGCGATGGGATTCCAGTACTTC. Translating gives CASSLAMGFQYF.

V is TRBV27 and J is TRBJ1-1; D possibly corresponds to TRBD1 (6 bases). Trimming pared 4 bases from V and 3 bases from J, leaving 12 bases between. The CDR3 extends over 14 amino acids. The germline V gene encodes CDR1 MNHEY and CDR2 SMNVEV (reference sequence). This CDR3 reads CASSSPWGHTEAFF. The CDR3 coding sequence is TGTGCCAGCAGTTCCCCTTGGGGGCACACTGAAGCTTTCTTT.

There are many counts of this clonotype. The chain combines TRBV11-2 with TRBJ2-5; D unresolved. Germline V gives CDR1 SGHAT, CDR2 FQNNGV. V lost 1 base, J lost 5 bases, and 8 bases lay in between. The CDR3 consists of 13 residues. The CDR3 spells CASSLAAWETQYF. DNA for the CDR3: TGTGCCAGCAGCTTAGCGGCTTGGGAGACCCAGTACTTC.

Notes on this clonotype: It is likely a read error: a sequence one base away is far more abundant. The rearrangement uses TRBV6-9 and TRBJ1-1; 9 nucleotides line up with TRBD1. The germline gives CDR1 MNHGY, CDR2 SVAAGI. V lost 3 bases, J lost 4 bases, and 9 bases stayed unmatched. The CDR3 contains 16 residues. CDR3 in amino acids: CASSYSSTGGGTEAFF. Written as DNA, the CDR3 is TGTGCCAGCAGTTACTCGTCGACAGGGGGAGGCACTGAAGCTTTCTTT.

The genes are TRBV5-1 and TRBJ2-6; no definite D call. The V end lost 4 bases, the J end lost 4 bases, and 18 bases lay between the germline ends. Germline lookup yields CDR1 SGHRS and CDR2 YFSETQ. CDR3 length: 17 residues. DNA of the CDR3: TGCGCCAGCAGCATGGTTGATAGGACCTGGGGGGCCAACGTCCTGACTTTC. Translation gives CASSMVDRTWGANVLTF. Full variable domain (rest looked up from reference TRBV5-1 and TRBJ2-6): KAGVTQTPRYLIKTRGQQVTLSCSPISGHRSVSWYQQTPGQGLQFLFEYFSETQRNKGNFPGRFSGRQFSNSRSEMNVSTLELGDSALYLCASSMVDRTWGANVLTFGAGSRLTVL.

In DNA, the CDR3 is TGTGCCAGCAGCTTAGGAGCGGCGGGAGGCCGCGAGCAGTTCTTC. It specifies CASSLGAAGGREQFF. The chain employs TRBV7-2 and TRBJ2-1, with TRBD2 matching over 8 bases. CDR1 is SGHTA and CDR2 is FQGNSA in the germline V gene. J lost 10 bases, V lost 1 base, and 9 bases had no gene match. There are 15 residues in the CDR3.

This clonotype was observed at least ten times. V is TRBV27 and J is TRBJ1-6; D ambiguous. Trimming cost V 4 bases and J 7 bases, with 14 bases left between them. CDR3 length: 15 residues. Germline loops: CDR1 MNHEY, CDR2 SMNVEV (reference sequence). CDR3 DNA sequence: TGTGCCAGCAGTTCCGACGCTAGGAGGAATTCACCCCTCCACTTT. Translation: CASSSDARRNSPLHF.

This clonotype was observed many times. The chain carries TRBV30 and TRBJ2-6; D ambiguous. The V and J ends lost 4 bases and 0 bases respectively, with 10 bases between them. Germline V gene lookup returns CDR1 GTSNPN and CDR2 SVGIG (reference sequence). The CDR3 extends over 15 amino acids. The CDR3 DNA follows: TGTGCCTGGAAACAGCCTAACTCTGGGGCCAACGTCCTGACTTTC. Translating gives CAWKQPNSGANVLTF.

This clonotype came up many times. CDR3 bases: TGTGCCAGCAGTGAGCGGGAGCTAAGCACAGATACGCAGTATTTT. Its translation is CASSERELSTDTQYF. The V and J genes are TRBV6-1 and TRBJ2-3; 7 bases match TRBD2. With V trimmed by 3 bases and J by 0 bases, 3 bases remained unmatched. Germline V gene data show CDR1 as MNHNS and CDR2 as SASEGT. CDR3 length equals 15 residues.

This clonotype showed up many times. The chain combines TRBV12-3 or TRBV12-4 with TRBJ2-5; D unclear. The CDR3 consists of 13 residues. V gave up 5 bases and J gave up 2 bases, with 9 bases separating them. The DNA for the CDR3 is TGTGCCAGCAGTCGCCTTCATCAAGAGACCCAGTACTTC. Amino acids: CASSRLHQETQYF.